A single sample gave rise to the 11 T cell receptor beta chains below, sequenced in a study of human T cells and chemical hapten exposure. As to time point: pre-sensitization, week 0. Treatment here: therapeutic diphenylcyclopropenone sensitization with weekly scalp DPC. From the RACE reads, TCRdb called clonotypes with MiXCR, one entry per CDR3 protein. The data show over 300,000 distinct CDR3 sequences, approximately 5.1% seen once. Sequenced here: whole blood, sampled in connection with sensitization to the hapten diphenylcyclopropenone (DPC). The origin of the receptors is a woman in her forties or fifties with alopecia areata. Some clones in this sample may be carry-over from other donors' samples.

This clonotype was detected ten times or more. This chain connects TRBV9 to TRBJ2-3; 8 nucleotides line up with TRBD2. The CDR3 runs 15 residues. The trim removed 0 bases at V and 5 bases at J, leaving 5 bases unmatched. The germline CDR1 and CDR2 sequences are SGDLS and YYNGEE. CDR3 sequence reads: CASSVAGGPLDTQYF. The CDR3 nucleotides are TGTGCCAGCAGCGTAGCGGGAGGGCCCTTAGATACGCAGTATTTT.

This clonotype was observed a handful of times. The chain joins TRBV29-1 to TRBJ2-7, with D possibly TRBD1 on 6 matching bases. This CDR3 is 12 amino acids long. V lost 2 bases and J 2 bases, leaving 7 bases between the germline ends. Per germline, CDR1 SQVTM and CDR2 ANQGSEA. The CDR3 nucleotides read TGCAGCGTTGAAAAGGGGGCCTACGAGCAGTACTTC. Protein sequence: CSVEKGAYEQYF.

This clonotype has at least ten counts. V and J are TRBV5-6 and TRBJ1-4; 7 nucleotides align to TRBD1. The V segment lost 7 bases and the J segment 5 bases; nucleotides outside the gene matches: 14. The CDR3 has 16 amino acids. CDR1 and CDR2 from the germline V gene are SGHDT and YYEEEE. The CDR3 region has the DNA TGTGCCAGCTACCCCCTCCGGGACAGCCCAAATGAAAAACTGTTTTTT. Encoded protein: CASYPLRDSPNEKLFF.

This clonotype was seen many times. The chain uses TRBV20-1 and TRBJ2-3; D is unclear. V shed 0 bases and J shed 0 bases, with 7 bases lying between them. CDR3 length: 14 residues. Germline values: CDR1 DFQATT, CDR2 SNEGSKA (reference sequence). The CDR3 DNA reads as TGCAGTGCTAGAGAATCGGCTAGCACAGATACGCAGTATTTT. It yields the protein CSARESASTDTQYF.

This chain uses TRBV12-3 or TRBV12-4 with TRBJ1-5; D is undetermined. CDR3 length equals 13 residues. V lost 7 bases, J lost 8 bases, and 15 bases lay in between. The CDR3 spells CASTTYPGKPQHF. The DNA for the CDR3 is TGTGCCAGCACGACGTATCCGGGAAAGCCCCAGCATTTT.

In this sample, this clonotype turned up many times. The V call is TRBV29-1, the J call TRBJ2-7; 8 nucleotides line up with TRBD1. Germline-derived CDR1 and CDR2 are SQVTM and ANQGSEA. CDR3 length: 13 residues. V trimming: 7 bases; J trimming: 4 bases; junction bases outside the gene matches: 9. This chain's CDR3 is CSAGQGGRYEQYF. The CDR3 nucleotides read TGCAGCGCCGGACAGGGAGGAAGGTACGAGCAGTACTTC.

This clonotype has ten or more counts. The CDR3 reads CSVYWGRTDTQYF. CDR3 nucleotides: TGCAGCGTCTACTGGGGGAGAACAGATACGCAGTATTTT. The chain carries TRBV29-1 and TRBJ2-3; possibly TRBD1 or TRBD2 for D (5 bases each). The CDR3 spans 13 residues. Trimming stripped 6 bases from V and 3 bases from J, with 13 bases between. In germline, CDR1 is SQVTM, CDR2 ANQGSEA.

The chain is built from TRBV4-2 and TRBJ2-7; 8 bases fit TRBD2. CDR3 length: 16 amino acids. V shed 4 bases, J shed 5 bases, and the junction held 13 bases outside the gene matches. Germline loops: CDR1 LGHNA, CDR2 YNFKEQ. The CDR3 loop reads CASSLTVLGGGDEQYF. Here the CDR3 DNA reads TGTGCCAGCAGCCTGACCGTTCTCGGGGGGGGCGACGAGCAGTACTTC.

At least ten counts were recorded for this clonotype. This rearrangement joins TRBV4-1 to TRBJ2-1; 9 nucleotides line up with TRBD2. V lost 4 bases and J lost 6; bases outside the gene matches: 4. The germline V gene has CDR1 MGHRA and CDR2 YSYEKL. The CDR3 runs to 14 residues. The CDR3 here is CASSPLAGSNEQFF. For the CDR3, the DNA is TGCGCCAGCAGCCCCCTAGCGGGGTCCAATGAGCAGTTCTTC.

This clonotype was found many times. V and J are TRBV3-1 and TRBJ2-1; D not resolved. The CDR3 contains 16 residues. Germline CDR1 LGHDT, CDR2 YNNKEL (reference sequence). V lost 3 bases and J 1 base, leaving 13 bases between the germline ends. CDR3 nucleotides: TGTGCCAGCAGCCAGCCCGGGCGCAGGTCCTACAATGAGCAGTTCTTC. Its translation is CASSQPGRRSYNEQFF.

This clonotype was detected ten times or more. CDR3 nucleotide sequence: TGCAGCGTGGCCCGAGGCTACACTGAAGCTTTCTTT. It codes for CSVARGYTEAFF. The chain links TRBV29-1 to TRBJ1-1; no clear D gene. Germline CDR1 is SQVTM and CDR2 is ANQGSEA. CDR3 size: 12 residues. V dropped 6 bases and J dropped 3 bases, with 11 bases sitting between them.